What follows are 10 T cell receptor beta chains derived from one specimen sequenced in a study of T cell clonality in common variable immunodeficiency. No antigen is known for these receptors. Whole-study results and caveats: In common variable immunodeficiency, TCR beta chains reportedly carried fewer deletions and N-nucleotide insertions.

The table came from immunoSEQ multiplex PCR; TCRdb's copy has only in-frame clones and leaves some out. Recorded here are fewer than 25,000 clones, none singletons. The sample comprised peripheral blood mononuclear cells. The receptor set was obtained from a human donor with common variable immunodeficiency.

This clone is medium-sized (0.01 to 0.1%) within its sample. The CDR3 is cut off 3 residues early in the read; its end comes from the germline J gene. V gene TRBV19 combines with J gene TRBJ1-5; tentative D call: TRBD1 (6 bases). In germline, CDR1 is LNHDA, CDR2 SQIVND (reference sequence). The CDR3 consists of 13 residues. V lost 4 bases and J lost 7, with 11 bases in between. CDR3 DNA (partial): TGTGCCAGTAGTACAACAGGGTGGCAGCCC. Its translation: CASSTTGWQP. The whole CDR3 region reads CASSTTGWQPQHF.

This clone has only a few counts. The sequenced CDR3 bases are TGTGCCAGCAGCCAGACTAGCGGGAGGGGGAATGAG. Its translation is CASSQTSGRGNE. The whole CDR3 protein is CASSQTSGRGNEQFF. The V and J genes are TRBV11-2 and TRBJ2-1; TRBD2 agrees at 14 bases. Coverage ceases 3 residues before the CDR3 finishes, and the germline J gene fills in the end. The CDR3 covers 15 residues. CDR1 is SGHAT, CDR2 FQNNGV, per germline. Germline trimming cut 5 bases from V and 7 bases from J; bases unmatched to any gene: 4.

This clone was picked up many times. Read sequence stops 3 residues before the CDR3 end, and the germline J gene provides the missing end. This chain uses TRBV7-3 with TRBJ2-7, with a weak D call TRBD1 (7 bases). The V and J ends lost 5 bases and 4 bases respectively, with 18 bases between them. Germline V gives CDR1 SGHTA, CDR2 FQGTGA. This CDR3 spans 15 amino acids. The CDR3 spells CASSPQGGGIYEQYF. Incomplete CDR3 DNA: TGTGCCAGCAGCCCCCAGGGGGGTGGGATTTACGAG.

Of note for this clone: The read terminates 3 residues ahead of where the CDR3 ends, so the germline J gene completes it. This rearrangement joins TRBV20-1 to TRBJ1-4; 10 bases match TRBD1. Germline trimming cut 5 bases from V and 3 bases from J; bases unmatched to any gene: 9. This CDR3 region has 16 residues. Germline V gives CDR1 DFQATT, CDR2 SNEGSKA (reference sequence). The CDR3 reads CSAEPGQGPANEKLFF. CDR3 bases read: TGCAGTGCTGAACCGGGACAGGGGCCGGCTAATGAAAAA.

The table lists this clone with a few counts. The read terminates 3 residues before the CDR3 end, so the remaining end is supplied by the germline J gene. The chain uses TRBV6-2 or TRBV6-3 and TRBJ2-7; TRBD2 agrees at 7 bases. V lost 0 bases, J lost 2 bases, and 7 bases stayed unmatched. Germline V gene data show CDR1 as MNHEY and CDR2 as SVGEGT. The CDR3 spans 16 residues. The CDR3 loop is CASSYSAGGSPYEQYF. The sequenced part of the CDR3 DNA is TGTGCCAGCAGTTACTCAGCGGGCGGGAGCCCCTACGAG.

This clone appeared a few times. The CDR3 is cut off 3 residues early in the read; its end comes from the germline J gene. The chain joins TRBV11-1 to TRBJ2-3, with a weak D call TRBD1 (5 bases). This CDR3 region has 14 residues. Germline assignment: CDR1 SGHAT and CDR2 FQDESV (reference sequence). The V end lost 6 bases, the J end lost 4 bases, and 14 bases lay between the germline ends. Incomplete CDR3 DNA: TGTGCCAGCAGTCTTGGGGCTGGTCCAGATACG. It encodes CASSLGAGPDT. The whole CDR3 is CASSLGAGPDTQYF.

This clone was seen ten or more times. The missing CDR3 end, 3 residues past where the read stops, is filled in from the germline J gene. This chain links TRBV5-4 with TRBJ2-3, with 8 bases lining up with TRBD2. J lost 4 bases, V lost 2 bases, and 3 bases had no gene match. This CDR3 is 14 amino acids long. The V gene's germline CDR1 is SGHNT and CDR2 YYREEE (reference sequence). The CDR3 loop reads CASSFSGSADTQYF. The CDR3 bases that were read are TGTGCCAGCAGCTTCAGCGGGAGTGCAGATACG. Full variable domain (rest looked up from reference TRBV5-4 and TRBJ2-3): ETGVTQSPTHLIKTRGQQVTLRCSSQSGHNTVSWYQQALGQGPQFIFQYYREEENGRGNFPPRFSGLQFPNYSSELNVNALELDDSALYLCASSFSGSADTQYFGPGTRLTVL.

This clone was seen a few times. Read data end 3 residues before the CDR3 end; the end is taken from the germline J gene. The chain uses TRBV30 and TRBJ2-1; D perhaps matches TRBD1 (6 bases). CDR1 is GTSNPN, CDR2 SVGIG, per germline (reference sequence). With 3 bases removed from V and 6 bases from J, the gap between germline ends came to 9 bases. This CDR3 region has 12 residues. This CDR3 is CAWRRTANEQFF. The sequenced part of the CDR3 DNA is TGTGCCTGGAGGAGGACAGCCAATGAG.

Note on this clone: The read terminates 3 residues before the CDR3 end, so the remaining end is supplied by the germline J gene. The V call is TRBV7-6, the J call TRBJ2-5; weak D call: TRBD1 (6 bases). In germline, CDR1 is SGHVS, CDR2 FNYEAQ. This CDR3 is built from 14 residues. Trimming stripped 5 bases from V and 0 bases from J, with 10 bases between. CDR3 residues: CASSQQGYQETQYF. The CDR3 DNA, read in part, is TGTGCCAGCAGCCAGCAGGGGTACCAAGAGACC. The full variable domain, with the rest looked up from reference TRBV7-6 and TRBJ2-5, is GAGVSQSPRYKVTKRGQDVALRCDPISGHVSLYWYRQALGQGPEFLTYFNYEAQQDKSGLPNDRFSAERPEGSISTLTIQRTEQRDSAMYRCASSQQGYQETQYFGPGTRLLVL.

As to this clone: The CDR3 goes on 3 residues after the read ends, and that part is filled in from the germline J gene. This chain links TRBV19 with TRBJ2-5; the match to TRBD2 covers 14 bases. CDR1 is LNHDA, CDR2 SQIVND, per germline (reference sequence). The CDR3 has 15 amino acids. Losses at the gene ends were 5 bases for V and 5 bases for J; bases not matched to a gene: 4. The DNA read from the CDR3 is TGTGCCAGTAGTTCCGGGACTAGCGGGAGTGAGACC. This translates into CASSSGTSGSET. The entire CDR3 protein reads CASSSGTSGSETQYF.